This is a list of T cell receptor beta chains from one sample in a study of shared clonotypes between healthy human individuals. Some clones are missing from TCRdb's copy, which holds only in-frame ones; the method was immunoSEQ multiplex PCR. The sample contains over 2,000,000 clones, just over 90% of which appear only once. Sequenced sample: naive CD8+ T cells from PBMCs. The receptors stem from a man aged 18 to 35 in good health. Some clones in this sample may be carry-over from other donors' samples. Each CDR3 is given with its conserved first and last residue. The order of the fields is D gene, J gene, clone size, V gene, CDR3 DNA, CDR3 protein. The D gene is left open where the match is weak. Not every row has a clone size; where given, it reads once, few, many or a size class.

NA,TRBJ2-1,NA,TRBV9,TGTGCCAGCAGCGTAGTCCCCCAGGGTTACAATGAGCAGTTCTTC,CASSVVPQGYNEQFF
NA,TRBJ2-2,NA,TRBV13,TGTGCCAGCAGCAAAAATGGGTATCGTAACACCGGGGAGCTGTTTTTT,CASSKNGYRNTGELFF
NA,TRBJ2-7,NA,TRBV2,TGTGCCAACTCAGGGGGGTCCACCTACGAGCAGTACTTC,CANSGGSTYEQYF
TRBD2,TRBJ2-2,NA,TRBV7-2,TGTGCCAGCACCTGGGGACTAGCGGTGAACACCGGGGAGCTGTTTTTT,CASTWGLAVNTGELFF
TRBD2,TRBJ2-7,NA,TRBV7-9,TGTGCCAGCAGTCCCCTAGCGGGAGGGCCAAACGAGCAGTACTTC,CASSPLAGGPNEQYF
NA,TRBJ2-1,NA,TRBV27,TGTGCCAGCAGTTTATTCGGCACATCCTACAATGAGCAGTTCTTC,CASSLFGTSYNEQFF
NA,TRBJ2-7,NA,TRBV9,TGTGCCAGCAGCGTAGAGGGGGGGTCGAGGTTTGAGCAGTACTTC,CASSVEGGSRFEQYF
NA,TRBJ2-1,NA,TRBV4-1,TGCGCCAGCAGCCCCGTAACTGGATCCTACAATGAGCAGTTCTTC,CASSPVTGSYNEQFF
NA,TRBJ2-5,NA,TRBV5-4,TGTGCCAGCAGCTTTCACGTGGGGGAAGAGACCCAGTACTTC,CASSFHVGEETQYF
NA,TRBJ2-1,NA,TRBV9,TGTGCCAGCAGCCAGCTCCTTACAAATGAGCAGTTCTTC,CASSQLLTNEQFF
NA,TRBJ2-3,NA,TRBV2,TGTGCCACTGAGGACGAAGTCACAGATACGCAGTATTTT,CATEDEVTDTQYF
NA,TRBJ2-1,NA,TRBV7-9,TGTGCCAGCAGCTCCACAGGGAGCAATGAGCAGTTCTTC,CASSSTGSNEQFF
NA,TRBJ1-2,NA,TRBV7-8,TGTGCCAGCAGCCATGGGGCCTATGGCTACACCTTC,CASSHGAYGYTF
TRBD1,TRBJ2-2,NA,TRBV6-1,TGTGCCAGCAGTGACGACAGGGGGCTTAACACCGGGGAGCTGTTTTTT,CASSDDRGLNTGELFF
NA,TRBJ2-2,NA,TRBV9,TGTGCCAGCAGCGCGGGGCCCGGGGAGCTGTTTTTT,CASSAGPGELFF
NA,TRBJ2-2,NA,TRBV6-5,TGTGCCAGCAGTCGACAGTACACCGGGGAGCTGTTTTTT,CASSRQYTGELFF
TRBD2,TRBJ2-1,NA,TRBV11-2,TGTGCCAGCAGCTTAAGAGCGGGAGGTTCTTTCCACAATGAGCAGTTCTTC,CASSLRAGGSFHNEQFF
NA,TRBJ1-5,NA,TRBV27,TGTGCCAGCAGTTCCGACAAAAGCAATCAGCCCCAGCATTTT,CASSSDKSNQPQHF
TRBD2,TRBJ2-7,NA,TRBV13,TGTGCCAGCATCAGGACTAGGGACTCCTACGAGCAGTACTTC,CASIRTRDSYEQYF
NA,TRBJ1-1,NA,TRBV27,TGTGCCAGCAGTCGGACAGCAAACACTGAAGCTTTCTTT,CASSRTANTEAFF
TRBD1,TRBJ1-2,NA,TRBV2,TGTGCCAGCAGTGGGGGACAGCATCTACCCCCATCTAACTATGGCTACACCTTC,CASSGGQHLPPSNYGYTF
NA,TRBJ2-7,NA,TRBV7-9,TGTGCCAGCAGCTTAACCCGGACAGCCTCCTACGAGCAGTACTTC,CASSLTRTASYEQYF
NA,TRBJ1-1,NA,TRBV7-6,TGTGCCAGCAGCTTATTGGCAGCTCGGGGGAACACTGAAGCTTTCTTT,CASSLLAARGNTEAFF
NA,TRBJ1-1,NA,TRBV19,TGTGCCAGCCACAGAGCTCCGAACACTGAAGCTTTCTTT,CASHRAPNTEAFF
NA,TRBJ2-7,NA,TRBV19,TGTGCCAGTAGTGGGGGGCCAGCTGGGGCCTACGAGCAGTACTTC,CASSGGPAGAYEQYF
TRBD2,TRBJ2-1,NA,TRBV5-1,TGCGCCAGCAGCCCGACTAGCGGGACATACAATGAGCAGTTCTTC,CASSPTSGTYNEQFF
NA,TRBJ2-1,NA,TRBV19,TGTGCCAGTAGCCTCCGGCGGGGATCGCGCGGCGATGAGCAGTTCTTC,CASSLRRGSRGDEQFF
NA,TRBJ2-7,NA,TRBV11-2,TGTGCCAGCAGCTTAGATCTCGGCTCCTCGCGGGAGCAGTACTTC,CASSLDLGSSREQYF
NA,TRBJ1-4,NA,TRBV28,TGTGCCAGCAGCTTGTCCCAACAGGGACGGGAAAAACTGTTTTTT,CASSLSQQGREKLFF
NA,TRBJ2-7,NA,TRBV7-9,TGTGCCAGCAGCCCACCGGACAGCAACGAGCAGTACTTC,CASSPPDSNEQYF
NA,TRBJ2-2,once,TRBV13,TGTGCCAGCAGCGGGGGACAGGGTTTGCGGGAGGACACCGGGGAGCTGTTTTTT,CASSGGQGLREDTGELFF
TRBD2,TRBJ2-1,NA,TRBV19,TGTGCCAGTAGTAATCTAGCGGGAGGCCACAATGAGCAGTTCTTC,CASSNLAGGHNEQFF
TRBD2,TRBJ2-2,NA,TRBV5-1,TGCGCCAGCAGCTCCCCGGGACTAGCGGGATTGAACACCGGGGAGCTGTTTTTT,CASSSPGLAGLNTGELFF
NA,TRBJ2-7,NA,TRBV6-5,TGTGCCAGCAGTTCCCCGGGATACTCCTACGAGCAGTACTTC,CASSSPGYSYEQYF
TRBD1,TRBJ1-2,NA,TRBV6-7,TGTGCCAGCAGTTACCCGACAGGGGGCTATGGCTACACCTTC,CASSYPTGGYGYTF
NA,TRBJ2-7,NA,TRBV7-9,TGTGCCAGCAGCGAAGTAACTAGCGAGCAGTACTTC,CASSEVTSEQYF
NA,TRBJ2-1,NA,TRBV10-2,TGCGCCAGCAGGGATGACAGAAGCTCCTACAATGAGCAGTTCTTC,CASRDDRSSYNEQFF
NA,TRBJ1-2,NA,TRBV5-1,TGCGCCAGCAGCCCGGAGGATGAGGGGGACTATGGCTACACCTTC,CASSPEDEGDYGYTF
TRBD1,TRBJ2-2,NA,TRBV27,TGTGCCAGCAGCCCATGGGACAGGGGCGGGGAGCTGTTTTTT,CASSPWDRGGELFF
NA,TRBJ2-1,NA,TRBV19,TGTGCCAGTAGTATAGTGGGACTCCCACGAAATGAGCAGTTCTTC,CASSIVGLPRNEQFF
NA,TRBJ2-7,NA,TRBV7-9,TGTGCCAGCAGCTTAGCGGGAGGAATCTACGAGCAGTACTTC,CASSLAGGIYEQYF
NA,TRBJ1-1,NA,TRBV7-6,TGTGCCAGCAGTTTTCCCCTGGGATCTGGGTCCACTGAAGCTTTCTTT,CASSFPLGSGSTEAFF